What follows is one T cell receptor (beta chain) and its context. Antigen: not known. Alongside a J-beta primer mix, a sample-barcoded 5' primer served in a second PCR lasting roughly 7 to 11 cycles. TCRdb processed the 5' RACE reads anew with MiXCR; each CDR3 protein has one entry. The table shows 700,000 or so distinct CDR3 sequences, with about 43% occurring only once. The data belong to a study of blood T cells in healthy people across ages. General study results and limits: Older individuals had lower TCR beta diversity per million T cells (the decline was roughly linear).

Trimming left V 4 bases short and J 4 bases short, with 11 bases between. The CDR3 is made up of 13 amino acids. Germline loops: CDR1 SGHDT, CDR2 YYEEEE. The sample was blood. The sequence came from a man older than 75 in good health. The chain joins TRBV5-6 to TRBJ1-2, with a weak D call TRBD1 (6 bases). The CDR3, as DNA: TGTGCCAGCAGCCGACAGGACATCTATGGCTACACCTTC. Its translation is CASSRQDIYGYTF.